This TCR beta chain derives from a study of cytomegalovirus exposure and HLA in healthy donors. Libraries were prepared by immunoSEQ multiplex PCR; TCRdb keeps only in-frame clonotypes and omits some of them. The data hold 47,000 or so clones, with around 94% observed a single time. The CDR3 consists of 16 residues. The germline CDR1 and CDR2 sequences are MNHEY and SVGAGI. After removal of 2 bases from V and 5 bases from J, the junction contained 7 bases not matched to a gene. Study results and limitations: In vitro checks showed that a few CMV-associated chains really do target CMV antigens. 150 or so TCR beta chains were listed as cytomegalovirus-associated.

Of note for this clone: Its antigen is not identified.

Sample: PBMCs. The sequence came from a man younger than 35 in good health and CMV-seronegative. The rearrangement links TRBV6-5 to TRBJ2-7, with TRBD2 identical over 12 bases. The CDR3 is CASSYTSSGRVHEQYF. The CDR3 nucleotides are TGTGCCAGCAGTTACACATCTAGCGGGAGGGTCCACGAGCAGTACTTC.